This entry concerns a single TCR beta chain. Produced via immunoSEQ multiplex PCR; TCRdb's table is partial and in-frame only. The sample yields more than 95,000 clones, 80% to 90% seen once. The CDR3 totals 14 residues. Trimming left V 2 bases short and J 5 bases short, with 12 bases between. Per the germline V gene, CDR1 is SGHTA and CDR2 is FQGNSA. These data belong to a study of T cell responses to AZD1222 COVID-19 vaccine. V gene TRBV7-2 combines with J gene TRBJ2-5; the D is unclear. The sequencing here drew on peripheral blood, taken on day 0 of AZD1222 vaccination. The source is an adult in good health. CDR3 region: CASSLNPRGETQYF. Written as DNA, the CDR3 is TGTGCCAGCAGCTTAAACCCCCGTGGGGAGACCCAGTACTTC.